This T cell receptor beta chain was documented in a study of blood T cells in healthy people across ages. Regarding the study as a whole: Researchers deemed the diversity estimates from one million T cells underestimates. Roughly linearly, TCR beta diversity per million T cells fell as age increased.

Losses at the gene ends were 4 bases for V and 0 bases for J; bases not matched to a gene: 16. Germline lookup yields CDR1 SGDLS and CDR2 YYNGEE. The CDR3 covers 20 residues. A sample-barcoded 5' primer and a J-beta primer mix were used in a second PCR of roughly 7 to 12 cycles. A template-switch adaptor with 12 random nucleotides tagged each cDNA molecule. One entry per CDR3 protein, called by TCRdb with MiXCR from the 5' RACE reads. The data contain 1.5 million to 2 million distinct CDR3 sequences, about 35% of them seen just once; the ten biggest clones take up about 11%. Whenever a sample was processed, at least 6.5 million PBMCs were isolated. This clonotype was observed a few times. Its antigen is undetermined.

The rearrangement links TRBV9 to TRBJ2-1, with 10 bases aligning to TRBD2. The TCR was taken from a woman aged 25 to 39 in good health. The sample comprised blood. This CDR3 reads CASSPLLAGSARSSYNEQFF. The CDR3 DNA sequence: TGTGCCAGCAGCCCCTTACTAGCGGGGTCGGCAAGGAGCTCCTACAATGAGCAGTTCTTC.